This entry features one TCR beta chain sequence. The antigen is undetermined. The V gene lost 0 bases and the J gene lost 0 bases, with 5 bases spanning the gap. The CDR3 is 14 residues long. Germline values: CDR1 MNHEY, CDR2 SVGAGI. The data were taken from a study of breast tumors, draining lymph nodes, adjacent tissues. Study-level points and caveats: That most tumor T cells come from lymph nodes remained unproven.

The lymph nodes were axillary draining lymph nodes from breast cancer patients. TCRdb re-called the multiplex PCR reads through MiXCR, storing one row per CDR3 protein. This table has 150,000 to 200,000 distinct CDR3 sequences, 33% appearing once. The chain uses TRBV6-5 and TRBJ1-2; D not resolved. This receptor was obtained from a female donor with breast cancer. Some clones in this sample may be carry-over from other donors' samples. Material: axillary lymph node tissue. CDR3 in DNA: TGTGCCAGCAGTTACTCGAACCCTAACTATGGCTACACCTTC. It yields the protein CASSYSNPNYGYTF.